This record looks at one T cell receptor (beta chain) sequence and its context. The data belong to a study of CD8+CD57+ T cells in acquired aplastic anemia. Whole-study context: The mean DNA yield obtained from sorted CD4+ and CD8+ cells came to 3 to 4 ug.

TCR beta VDJ combinations and CDR3 sequences were profiled from genomic DNA. TCRdb called the reads again in MiXCR, with one record for every CDR3 protein. The sample has 110,000 or so distinct CDR3 sequences, 55% to 70% seen once. V was shortened by 6 bases and J by 1 base, with 12 bases between the two germline ends. Germline V gene sequence: CDR1 MGHDK, CDR2 SYGVNS. There are 14 residues in the CDR3. Patients who underwent sequencing had shown CD8+CD57+ cell expansion by flow cytometry. V and J are TRBV25-1 and TRBJ1-1, with a weak D call TRBD1 (6 bases). The clonotype was recovered from a human donor with aplastic anemia. The material sequenced was sorted CD4+, CD8+, or CD8+CD57+ T cells (not recorded which) from PBMCs. CDR3 nucleotides: TGTGCCAGCAGCTTACAGGGCCCGAACACTGAAGCTTTCTTT. Encoded protein: CASSLQGPNTEAFF.